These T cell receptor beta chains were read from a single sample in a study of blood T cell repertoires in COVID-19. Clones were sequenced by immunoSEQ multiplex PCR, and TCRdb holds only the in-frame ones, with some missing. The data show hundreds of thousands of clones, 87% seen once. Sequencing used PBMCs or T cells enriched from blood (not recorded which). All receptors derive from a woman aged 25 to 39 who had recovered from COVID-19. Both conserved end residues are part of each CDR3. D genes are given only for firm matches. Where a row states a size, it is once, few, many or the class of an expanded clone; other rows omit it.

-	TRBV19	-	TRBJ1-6	CASTMGVYNSPLHF	TGTGCCAGTACCATGGGAGTCTATAATTCACCCCTCCACTTT
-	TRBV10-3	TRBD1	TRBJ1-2	CAISEVGTGRTNYGYTF	TGTGCCATCAGTGAGGTAGGGACAGGGCGCACTAACTATGGCTACACCTTC
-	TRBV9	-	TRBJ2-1	CASSVRESYNEQFF	TGTGCCAGCAGCGTACGGGAGAGTTACAATGAGCAGTTCTTC
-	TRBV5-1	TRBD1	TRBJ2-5	CASSGTGEVEETQYF	TGCGCCAGCAGCGGGACAGGGGAGGTCGAAGAGACCCAGTACTTC
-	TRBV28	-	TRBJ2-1	CASSSFRGSSYNEQFF	TGTGCCAGCAGTTCGTTCCGCGGTAGCTCCTACAATGAGCAGTTCTTC
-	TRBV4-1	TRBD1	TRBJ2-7	CASSQEPGQVAYEQYF	TGCGCCAGCAGCCAGGAGCCGGGACAGGTTGCCTACGAGCAGTACTTC
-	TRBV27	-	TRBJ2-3	CASSSHNTDTQYF	TGTGCCAGCAGTTCGCACAACACAGATACGCAGTATTTT
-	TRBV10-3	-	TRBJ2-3	CAIGRGRWDTQYF	TGTGCCATCGGTCGGGGGAGGTGGGATACGCAGTATTTT
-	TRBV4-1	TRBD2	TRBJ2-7	CASSPGTSGSNEQYF	TGCGCCAGCAGCCCCGGGACTAGCGGGAGTAATGAGCAGTACTTC
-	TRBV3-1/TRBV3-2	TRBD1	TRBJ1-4	CASSQGSTGAEKLFF	TGTGCCAGCAGCCAAGGGTCCACAGGGGCTGAAAAACTGTTTTTT
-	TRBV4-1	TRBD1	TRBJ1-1	CASSPLPGTGISEAFF	TGCGCCAGCAGCCCTCTTCCCGGGACAGGGATTAGTGAAGCTTTCTTT
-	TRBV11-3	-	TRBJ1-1	CASSFSPDTEAFF	TGTGCCAGCAGCTTCTCCCCGGACACTGAAGCTTTCTTT
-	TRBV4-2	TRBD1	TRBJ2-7	CASSPRTGGVYEQYF	TGTGCCAGCAGCCCCAGGACAGGGGGCGTTTACGAGCAGTACTTC
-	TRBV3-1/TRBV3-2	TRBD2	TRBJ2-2	CASSQELAGGPNTGELFF	TGTGCCAGCAGCCAAGAACTAGCGGGGGGGCCGAACACCGGGGAGCTGTTTTTT
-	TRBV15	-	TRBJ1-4	CATSSQGTPNEKLFF	TGTGCCACCAGCTCACAGGGCACTCCTAATGAAAAACTGTTTTTT
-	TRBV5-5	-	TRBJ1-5	CASSRGEASNQPQHF	TGTGCCAGCAGCAGAGGTGAAGCTAGCAATCAGCCCCAGCATTTT
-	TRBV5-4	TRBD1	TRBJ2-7	CASSLIGGQGTRNEQYF	TGTGCCAGCAGTTTAATAGGAGGACAGGGGACGAGGAACGAGCAGTACTTC
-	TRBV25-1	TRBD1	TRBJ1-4	CASSAGQGRKLFF	TGTGCCAGCAGTGCTGGACAGGGACGCAAACTGTTTTTT
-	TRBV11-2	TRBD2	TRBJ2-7	CASSITGLVNEQYF	TGTGCCAGCAGCATTACGGGACTAGTAAACGAGCAGTACTTC
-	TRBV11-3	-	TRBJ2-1	CASSLNSGYNEQFF	TGTGCCAGCAGCTTAAATTCAGGCTACAATGAGCAGTTCTTC
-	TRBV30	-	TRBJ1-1	CAWSVARGRNTEAFF	TGTGCCTGGAGTGTAGCCCGGGGTCGAAACACTGAAGCTTTCTTT
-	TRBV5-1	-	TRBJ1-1	CASSLVPGLNTEAFF	TGCGCCAGCAGCTTGGTCCCAGGTCTGAACACTGAAGCTTTCTTT
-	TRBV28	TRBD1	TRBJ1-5	CASSFRGQVPPQHF	TGTGCCAGCAGTTTTAGGGGACAGGTTCCGCCCCAGCATTTT
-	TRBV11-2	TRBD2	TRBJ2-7	CASSLEPVLGTSGGYEQYF	TGTGCCAGCAGCTTAGAACCCGTTTTGGGGACTAGCGGGGGCTACGAGCAGTACTTC
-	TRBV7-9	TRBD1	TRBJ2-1	CASSSTGLEQFF	TGTGCCAGCAGCTCGACAGGGCTCGAGCAGTTCTTC
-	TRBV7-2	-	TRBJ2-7	CASSLVRSSYEQYF	TGTGCCAGCAGCTTAGTCCGGTCCTCATACGAGCAGTACTTC
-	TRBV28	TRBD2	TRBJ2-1	CASTGTSGRNEQFF	TGTGCCAGCACCGGGACTAGCGGGAGAAATGAGCAGTTCTTC
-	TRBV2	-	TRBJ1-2	CARLNTAPYGYTF	TGTGCCAGGCTTAACACAGCCCCCTATGGCTACACCTTC
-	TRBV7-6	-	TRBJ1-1	CASSSTSMNTEAFF	TGTGCCAGCAGCTCGACATCTATGAACACTGAAGCTTTCTTT
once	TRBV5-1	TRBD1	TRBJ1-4	CASSLGQGTTNEKLFF	TGCGCCAGCAGCTTGGGACAGGGAACAACTAATGAAAAACTGTTTTTT
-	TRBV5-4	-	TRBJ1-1	CASRWAGSTEAFF	TGTGCCAGCAGGTGGGCGGGTAGCACTGAAGCTTTCTTT
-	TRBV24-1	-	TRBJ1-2	CATSDGGELYGYTF	TGTGCCACCAGTGATGGGGGGGAACTCTATGGCTACACCTTC
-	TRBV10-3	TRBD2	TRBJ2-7	CAISESMLAGGDEQYF	TGTGCCATCAGTGAGTCGATGCTCGCGGGAGGAGACGAGCAGTACTTC
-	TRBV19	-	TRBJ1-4	CASSIQGFYEKLFF	TGTGCCAGTAGTATCCAGGGGTTCTATGAAAAACTGTTTTTT
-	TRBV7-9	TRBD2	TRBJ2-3	CASSGRTSGFTDTQYF	TGTGCCAGCAGCGGAAGGACTAGCGGATTCACAGATACGCAGTATTTT
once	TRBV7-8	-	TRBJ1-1	CASSLVGGGEVNTEAFF	TGTGCCAGCAGCTTAGTCGGGGGGGGCGAAGTGAACACTGAAGCTTTCTTT
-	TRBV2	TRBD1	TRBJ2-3	CASSQGQGWADTQYF	TGTGCCAGTTCCCAAGGACAGGGATGGGCAGATACGCAGTATTTT
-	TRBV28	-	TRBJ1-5	CASSYGGGTVYSNQPQHF	TGTGCCAGCAGTTATGGGGGGGGGACCGTTTATAGCAATCAGCCCCAGCATTTT
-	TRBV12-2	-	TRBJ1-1	CASRHGTGHLNTEAFF	TGTGCAAGTCGCCACGGGACAGGGCACTTGAACACTGAAGCTTTCTTT
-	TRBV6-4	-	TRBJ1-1	CASSGTPNTEAFF	TGTGCCAGCTCAGGGACACCGAACACTGAAGCTTTCTTT
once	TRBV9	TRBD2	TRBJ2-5	CASSVGTSGIETQYF	TGTGCCAGCAGCGTAGGGACTAGCGGGATAGAGACCCAGTACTTC
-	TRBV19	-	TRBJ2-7	CACRRGYEQYF	TGTGCCTGTCGAAGGGGCTACGAGCAGTACTTC
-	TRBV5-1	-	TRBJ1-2	CASSFGMQGRNYGYTF	TGCGCCAGCAGCTTTGGTATGCAGGGGAGAAACTATGGCTACACCTTC